This T cell receptor (beta chain) came from a study of T-cell reconstitution after alpha-beta-depleted transplantation in children. Unique molecular identifiers were incorporated into the prepared TCRbeta library. TCRdb processed the PCR reads anew with MiXCR; each CDR3 protein has one entry. The profile covers hundreds of thousands of distinct CDR3 sequences, with around 13% appearing a single time and 0.79% taken by the ten largest. V lost 2 bases and J lost 6, with 12 bases in between. Germline CDR1 is SGHTA and CDR2 is FQGNSA. This CDR3 comprises 14 residues. The clonotype originates from a girl aged 2-10 years with congenital amegakaryocytic thrombocytopenia, due to receive a stem cell transplant. The material sequenced was PBMCs, taken before TCRalphabeta/CD19-depleted stem cell transplant. The V and J genes are TRBV7-2 and TRBJ2-3; D call uncertain. The CDR3 region is CASSLPPPLDTQYF. CDR3 bases: TGTGCCAGCAGCTTACCCCCCCCACTCGATACGCAGTATTTT.